The rows below give T cell receptor beta chains drawn from one sample of a study of tumor-infiltrating lymphocytes in primary liver carcinoma. TCRdb ran MiXCR on the multiplex PCR reads and lists one entry per CDR3 protein. Of 150,000 to 200,000 distinct CDR3 sequences in the sample, about 60% were seen once. The sequencing input was peripheral blood. Receptors were obtained from a man aged 35-49 years with primary liver carcinoma and hepatitis B virus infection. The CDR3 runs from the conserved cysteine through the conserved F or W. D genes are given only for firm matches. Some rows have no size entry. The others give once, few or many, or a class for an expanded clone.

j_gene,abundance,v_gene,d_gene,CDR3aa,CDR3nt
TRBJ1-6,-,TRBV30,TRBD1,CAWSVFGQGKDSPLHF,TGTGCCTGGAGTGTTTTTGGACAGGGAAAGGATTCACCCCTCCACTTT
TRBJ2-7,-,TRBV11-2,TRBD2,CASTQELAGAYEQYF,TGTGCCAGCACCCAAGAACTAGCGGGAGCCTACGAGCAGTACTTC
TRBJ2-7,-,TRBV10-2,TRBD2,CASRTGTSGNNEQYF,TGCGCCAGCAGGACCGGGACTAGCGGGAACAACGAGCAGTACTTC
TRBJ2-7,-,TRBV6-5,-,CAGSPFGKAYEQYF,TGTGCCGGCAGTCCCTTCGGGAAAGCCTACGAGCAGTACTTC
TRBJ2-3,few,TRBV10-1,TRBD2,CASTAGVADTQYF,TGCGCCAGCACCGCGGGAGTGGCAGATACGCAGTATTTT
TRBJ2-3,-,TRBV5-1,TRBD2,CASSELAGVSTDTQYF,TGCGCCAGCAGCGAACTAGCGGGAGTTAGCACAGATACGCAGTATTTT
TRBJ1-1,-,TRBV28,-,CASSRGASLNTEAFF,TGTGCCAGTAGTCGGGGAGCGAGCTTGAACACTGAAGCTTTCTTT
TRBJ2-1,many,TRBV11-2,-,CASSPLVRNEQFF,TGTGCCAGCAGCCCTCTGGTTAGAAATGAGCAGTTCTTC
TRBJ2-5,-,TRBV12-3/TRBV12-4,-,CASILGPGREETEYF,TGTGCCAGCATTTTAGGCCCCGGGCGTGAAGAGACCGAGTACTTC
TRBJ2-7,-,TRBV28,TRBD2,CASNPLAGSYEQYF,TGTGCCAGCAATCCACTAGCGGGCTCCTACGAGCAGTACTTC
TRBJ2-5,-,TRBV11-1,-,CASSIRGGVQTQYF,TGTGCCAGCAGCATCCGCGGCGGGGTGCAGACCCAGTACTTC
TRBJ2-3,-,TRBV7-9,TRBD2,CASSLALAGGTDTQYF,TGTGCCAGCAGCTTAGCGCTAGCGGGAGGCACAGATACGCAGTATTTT
TRBJ2-5,-,TRBV30,-,CASRQGPGRETQYF,TGTGCTTCTAGGCAGGGGCCAGGGAGGGAGACCCAGTACTTC
TRBJ2-7,-,TRBV4-1,-,CASSRDLDYEQYF,TGTGCCAGCAGCCGAGATCTCGACTACGAGCAGTACTTC
TRBJ2-7,-,TRBV4-2,TRBD1,CPSSRDRGRLLYEQYF,TGTCCCAGCAGCAGGGACAGGGGGCGCCTGTTATACGAGCAGTACTTC
TRBJ2-1,-,TRBV7-8,TRBD2,CASSLIGWSGRANEQFF,TGTGCCAGCAGCTTAATTGGATGGAGCGGGAGGGCAAATGAGCAGTTCTTC
TRBJ1-6,-,TRBV5-1,-,CASSRDLPSYNSPLHF,TGCGCCAGCAGTCGGGATTTACCCTCCTATAATTCACCCCTCCACTTT
TRBJ1-1,many,TRBV29-1,TRBD1,CSASGQPNTEAFF,TGCAGCGCCTCGGGACAGCCGAACACTGAAGCTTTCTTT
TRBJ2-1,-,TRBV6-5,TRBD2,CASSYSTLAGHGSMEQFF,TGTGCCAGCAGTTACTCGACGCTAGCGGGCCACGGGAGTATGGAGCAGTTCTTC
TRBJ2-3,few,TRBV5-1,TRBD2,CASSLGTGGDTDTQYF,TGCGCCAGCAGCTTGGGAACGGGAGGCGACACAGATACGCAGTATTTT
TRBJ2-4,-,TRBV10-2,TRBD2,CASRGLAGPEGAKNIQYF,TGCGCCAGCAGGGGACTAGCGGGCCCTGAGGGGGCCAAAAACATTCAGTACTTC
TRBJ2-2,few,TRBV4-1,-,CASSLRHLDGELFF,TGCGCCAGCAGCCTCAGACACCTAGATGGGGAGCTGTTTTTT
TRBJ1-3,-,TRBV29-1,-,CSALRDTSGNTIYF,TGCAGCGCCCTCCGGGATACCTCTGGAAACACCATATATTTT
TRBJ1-4,-,TRBV12-3/TRBV12-4,-,CASSLSQADEKLFF,TGTGCCAGCAGTTTATCACAGGCCGATGAAAAACTGTTTTTT
TRBJ1-5,-,TRBV6-1,-,CASSESKMQPQHF,TGTGCCAGCAGTGAATCGAAAATGCAGCCCCAGCATTTT
TRBJ2-6,-,TRBV29-1,-,CSVEGNLGPFGANVLTF,TGCAGCGTTGAGGGTAACCTGGGCCCCTTTGGGGCCAACGTCCTGACTTTC